This T cell receptor (beta chain) was documented in a study of somatic mutations in cytotoxic T cells in rheumatoid arthritis. Overall study findings and caveats: In about an eighth of the roughly 60 patients, the largest CD8+ clone exceeded 20% of CD8+ cells. Greater age accompanied higher CD8+ clonality in rheumatoid arthritis patients, a pattern that was absent in healthy controls.

Positive magnetic bead selection was used to isolate CD4+ and CD8+ cells; purity was checked by flow cytometry. V lost 2 bases to trimming and J lost 2 bases; unmatched junction nucleotides: 6. Per the germline V gene, CDR1 is SGHRS and CDR2 is YFSETQ. The CDR3 loop spans 16 amino acids. TCRdb keeps only in-frame clones here, not all; method: immunoSEQ multiplex PCR. The sample has just over 20,000 clones, around 86% seen once. Comments on this clone: Its antigen remains unknown.

The chain carries TRBV5-1 and TRBJ2-2; 7 nucleotides align to TRBD1. The sequence came from an adult with rheumatoid arthritis. Input material: CD8+ T cells sorted from blood. The CDR3 nucleotides are TGCGCCAGCAGCTTTACAGGGGCGTTAAACACCGGGGAGCTGTTTTTT. Protein: CASSFTGALNTGELFF.